The 9 T cell receptor beta chains listed next were all sequenced from one sample in a study of cytomegalovirus exposure and HLA in healthy donors. Produced via immunoSEQ multiplex PCR; TCRdb's table is partial and in-frame only. Of 330,000 or so clones in the sample, about nine tenths were seen once. The sequenced material came from PBMCs. The receptors were sampled from a woman under 30 in good health and CMV-seronegative.

The V gene is TRBV4-2, the J gene TRBJ2-2, with a tentative D call TRBD1 (6 bases). From germline, CDR1 is LGHNA and CDR2 YNFKEQ. The V end lost 3 bases, the J end lost 6 bases, and 14 bases lay between the germline ends. This CDR3 has 15 amino acids. CDR3 sequence (DNA): TGTGCCAGCAGCCAGCCCTACCAGGGGCCCGGGGAGCTGTTTTTT. This codes for CASSQPYQGPGELFF.

This clone was detected a few times. V gene TRBV7-3 combines with J gene TRBJ2-2, with D possibly matching TRBD2 (6 bases). The CDR3 spans 15 residues. Per the germline V gene, CDR1 is SGHTA and CDR2 is FQGTGA. The germline V and J ends were trimmed by 6 bases and 4 bases, with 15 bases remaining between them. The CDR3 protein is CASSQEGIGTGELFF. The CDR3 DNA is TGTGCCAGCAGTCAGGAGGGTATAGGCACCGGGGAGCTGTTTTTT.

Ten or more counts support this clone. This sequence joins TRBV13 and TRBJ2-7; weak D call: TRBD1 (6 bases). The CDR3 has 12 residues. Germline loops: CDR1 PRHDT, CDR2 FYEKMQ (reference sequence). V dropped 5 bases and J dropped 6 bases, with 11 bases sitting between them. The CDR3 loop reads CASSQTGTEQYF. As DNA, the CDR3 is TGTGCCAGCAGCCAAACAGGGACCGAGCAGTACTTC.

The rearrangement joins TRBV11-3 to TRBJ1-1; 9 bases are shared with TRBD1. Germline CDR1 and CDR2: SGHNT and YENEEA. CDR3 length equals 14 residues. The V and J ends lost 1 base and 8 bases, in that order; junction bases with no gene match: 5. CDR3 sequence: CASSLGGTGTEAFF. CDR3 DNA sequence: TGTGCCAGCAGCTTAGGCGGGACAGGGACCGAAGCTTTCTTT.

The CDR3 loop reads CASSQDLAGGTGELFF. CDR3 bases: TGTGCCAGCAGCCAAGATCTAGCGGGAGGTACCGGGGAGCTGTTTTTT. This sequence joins TRBV4-2 and TRBJ2-2, with TRBD2 matching 11 bases. V lost 0 bases and J lost 5; bases outside the gene matches: 2. The CDR3 consists of 16 residues. Germline CDR1 LGHNA, CDR2 YNFKEQ.

The rearrangement links TRBV9 to TRBJ2-3, with D possibly TRBD1 on 5 matching bases. The CDR3 is 16 amino acids. Looked up from germline, CDR1 is SGDLS and CDR2 is YYNGEE. V lost 0 bases and J lost 6, with 17 bases in between. CDR3 loop: CASSVALVGPSDTQYF. The CDR3 nucleotides read TGTGCCAGCAGCGTAGCTTTGGTGGGGCCATCGGATACGCAGTATTTT.

The chain is built from TRBV19 and TRBJ2-1; no clear D gene. Germline values: CDR1 LNHDA, CDR2 SQIVND (reference sequence). This CDR3 spans 11 amino acids. V was shortened by 5 bases and J by 7 bases, with 6 bases between the two germline ends. The DNA of the CDR3 is TGTGCCAGTAGTTCTCTGAATGAGCAGTTCTTC. This gives the protein CASSSLNEQFF.

This clone was counted only a few times. The chain uses TRBV19 and TRBJ2-7, with 7 bases that match TRBD1. J lost 2 bases, V lost 0 bases, and 1 base had no gene match. This CDR3 spans 14 amino acids. Per the germline V gene, CDR1 is LNHDA and CDR2 is SQIVND (reference sequence). The CDR3 sequence: CASSIEQGTYEQYF. CDR3 nucleotide sequence: TGTGCCAGTAGTATAGAACAGGGGACCTACGAGCAGTACTTC.

The rearrangement uses TRBV9 and TRBJ2-1; 13 bases are shared with TRBD2. This CDR3 has 15 amino acids. V was clipped by 3 bases and J by 10 bases; unmatched bases: 7. CDR1 is SGDLS and CDR2 is YYNGEE in the germline V gene. CDR3 protein: CASSATSGRAVEQFF. Here the CDR3 DNA reads TGTGCCAGCAGCGCAACTAGCGGGAGGGCAGTCGAGCAGTTCTTC.